This T cell receptor (beta chain) was recorded in a study of T cells in Graves' hyperthyroidism and ophthalmopathy. Study information: It was at initial diagnosis, before any treatment, that peripheral blood was collected.

Authors of the study amplified TCR beta CDR3 regions from RNA transcripts. When the TCR CDR3 underwent first-round RT-PCR, the HTBI primer set was used. TCRdb recomputed calls from the multiplex PCR reads with MiXCR, one row per CDR3 protein. The table lists about 290,000 distinct CDR3 sequences, about a sixth of them singletons, with roughly 50% in the top ten. Ophthalmopathy patients had moderate-to-severe active disease, CAS ≥3, NOSPECS ≥4, and disease duration under 3 months. This CDR3 region has 17 residues. Trimming removed 0 bases from V and 8 bases from J; junction bases left unmatched: 15. Looked up from germline, CDR1 is MDHEN and CDR2 is SYDVKM.

This clonotype was obtained from a woman between 55 and 75 years old with Graves' ophthalmopathy. The V and J genes are TRBV28 and TRBJ1-2; the match to TRBD1 covers 7 bases. Material: blood. CDR3 region: CASSLWGQRSLMRGYTF. DNA for the CDR3: TGTGCCAGCAGTTTATGGGGACAGCGATCCCTTATGAGGGGCTACACCTTC.